The rows below give T cell receptor beta chains drawn from one sample of a study of T cell repertoires in cytomegalovirus infection. A single record per CDR3 protein comes from TCRdb applying MiXCR to the reads. The sample consists of about 450,000 distinct CDR3 sequences, approximately 33% of them appearing once. Sequencing input: PBMCs. These receptors originate from a human donor in good health (CMV status not recorded). Some clones in this sample may be carry-over from other donors' samples. Each CDR3 is given with its conserved first and last residue. A D gene is named only where the DNA matches it firmly. A clone size is listed for some rows: how often the clone was seen (once, few, many), or a class if it is expanded.

V	length	D	size	J	CDR3	DNA
TRBV19	18	TRBD2	NA	TRBJ2-1	CASSMARASGGVYNEQFF	TGTGCCAGTAGTATGGCCCGGGCTAGCGGGGGAGTCTACAATGAGCAGTTCTTC
TRBV2	14	TRBD1	NA	TRBJ1-1	CASSSGGPDTEAFF	TGTGCCAGCAGTTCAGGGGGCCCCGACACTGAAGCTTTCTTT
TRBV7-6	12	NA	many	TRBJ1-1	CASSLLQAEAFF	TGTGCCAGCAGCTTACTACAGGCTGAAGCTTTCTTT
TRBV6-2/TRBV6-3	14	TRBD1	few	TRBJ2-7	CASSAGTGAYEQYF	TGTGCCAGCAGCGCCGGGACAGGGGCCTACGAGCAGTACTTC
TRBV6-6	14	NA	NA	TRBJ2-7	CASSARVASDEQYF	TGTGCCAGCAGTGCTAGGGTGGCTTCCGACGAGCAGTACTTC
TRBV5-4	16	TRBD1	NA	TRBJ2-1	CASSLGQGPGSYEQFF	TGTGCCAGCAGCCTTGGACAGGGCCCAGGGTCGTATGAGCAGTTCTTC
TRBV6-5	15	NA	NA	TRBJ1-2	CASRYRDPLNYGYTF	TGTGCCAGCCGATACCGGGATCCACTAAACTATGGCTACACCTTC
TRBV7-3	14	NA	NA	TRBJ2-1	CASSSSGAHNEQFF	TGTGCCAGCAGCTCCAGTGGGGCGCACAATGAGCAGTTCTTC
TRBV24-1	14	TRBD1	few	TRBJ2-5	CATSDSDRQETQYF	TGTGCCACCAGTGATTCGGACAGGCAAGAGACCCAGTACTTC
TRBV6-2/TRBV6-3	15	TRBD1	NA	TRBJ1-2	CASSPLGTGAHGYTF	TGTGCCAGCAGCCCGTTGGGGACAGGGGCGCATGGCTACACCTTC
TRBV5-5	15	TRBD1	few	TRBJ2-2	CASSIRQGNTGELFF	TGTGCCAGCAGCATACGACAGGGGAACACCGGGGAGCTGTTTTTT
TRBV5-6	14	TRBD1	NA	TRBJ2-7	CASSLEDRAHEQYF	TGTGCCAGCAGCTTGGAGGACAGGGCCCACGAGCAGTACTTC
TRBV5-4	14	NA	few	TRBJ1-1	CASSLEAGPTEAFF	TGTGCCAGCAGCTTGGAGGCGGGCCCCACTGAAGCTTTCTTT